The 24 T cell receptor beta chains in this list originate from one sample, sequenced in a study of blood T cells in healthy people across ages. For the second PCR, which ran for about 6 to 11 cycles, a sample-barcoded 5' primer and a J-beta primer mix were used. TCRdb independently ran MiXCR on the 5' RACE reads; one entry per CDR3 protein. Here the sample spans 600,000 to 900,000 distinct CDR3 sequences, more than 25% being singletons. These data were also reused for a study on T cells of mothers and their children.

The sample comprised blood. The source of these receptors is a boy aged 5-17 years in good health.

The chain links TRBV12-3 or TRBV12-4 to TRBJ1-2, with D unresolved. Trimming removed 10 bases from V and 7 bases from J, with 10 bases in between. The CDR3 runs to 10 residues. DNA of the CDR3: TGTGCCACCAAGCGAGGTGGCTACACCTTC. Residues: CATKRGGYTF.

This clonotype was seen more than once but under ten times. The J gene is TRBJ2-1, the V gene TRBV6-5, with TRBD1 identical over 7 bases. Judging by the DNA end, TRBJ2-7 fits better; the J call may be wrong. The CDR3 has 14 residues. The V gene's germline CDR1 is MNHEY and CDR2 SVGAGI. In DNA form, the CDR3 reads TGTGCCAGCAGTTACACAGGGGTCTCCTACGAGCAGTACTTC. It translates to CASSYTGVSYEQYF.

The chain has TRBV5-1 and TRBJ2-1, with D possibly being TRBD2 (5 bases). CDR3 length: 14 residues. V dropped 3 bases and J dropped 9 bases, with 16 bases sitting between them. Germline CDR1 reads SGHRS; CDR2 reads YFSETQ. This chain's CDR3 is CASSYPIGEPEQFF. The CDR3 DNA is TGCGCCAGCAGCTATCCGATCGGGGAACCTGAGCAGTTCTTC.

This clonotype was found a few times. The chain uses TRBV6-2 or TRBV6-3 and TRBJ2-5; 10 bases are a match to TRBD2. J was trimmed by 4 bases and V by 5 bases; bases with no gene match: 7. CDR1 is MNHEY, CDR2 SVGEGT, per germline. The CDR3 runs 15 residues. The CDR3 nucleotides read TGTGCCAGCAGTCTTCAGCGGGGGGGAGGAGAGACCCAGTACTTC. This codes for CASSLQRGGGETQYF.

CDR3 protein: CSARDIIGDTQYF. The CDR3 coding sequence is TGCAGTGCTAGAGATATTATAGGAGATACGCAGTATTTT. The chain couples TRBV20-1 to TRBJ2-3; unclear D gene. Germline-derived CDR1 and CDR2 are DFQATT and SNEGSKA (reference sequence). The CDR3 sequence is 13 residues long. V lost 0 bases and J lost 5, with 9 bases in between.

CDR3 region: CASSPEGQGPGELFF. The DNA of the CDR3 is TGCGCCAGCAGCCCGGAGGGGCAGGGTCCCGGGGAGCTGTTTTTT. The V gene is TRBV5-1, the J gene TRBJ2-2; weak D call: TRBD2 (6 bases). The V end lost 4 bases, the J end lost 6 bases, and 16 bases lay between the germline ends. The CDR3 contains 15 residues. The germline gives CDR1 SGHRS, CDR2 YFSETQ.

The J gene is TRBJ2-5, the V gene TRBV19, with TRBD1 as a possible D gene (6 bases). The CDR3 runs 13 residues. The ends were cut back, 10 bases at V and 5 bases at J, with 17 bases in the middle. Germline-derived CDR1 and CDR2 are LNHDA and SQIVND (reference sequence). DNA for the CDR3: TGTGCCACTAAAACAGGGCCGGGGGAGACCCAGTACTTC. Translated: CATKTGPGETQYF. Based on the CDR3 plus reference TRBV19 and TRBJ2-5, the full variable domain is DGGITQSPKYLFRKEGQNVTLSCEQNLNHDAMYWYRQDPGQGLRLIYYSQIVNDFQKGDIAEGYSVSREKKESFPLTVTSAQKNPTAFYLCATKTGPGETQYFGPGTRLLVL.

CDR3 DNA: TGTGCCAGCAGCCATGCCCGGGGCCATGAAAAACTGTTTTTT. Protein sequence: CASSHARGHEKLFF. This chain uses TRBV3-1 with TRBJ1-4; tentatively, D is TRBD1 (5 bases). Germline CDR1 is LGHDT and CDR2 is YNNKEL (reference sequence). V shed 3 bases and J shed 6 bases, with 11 bases lying between them. The CDR3 covers 14 residues.

This clonotype has just a few counts. The chain recombines TRBV29-1 with TRBJ1-5, with D tentatively TRBD1 (6 bases). Germline CDR1 reads SQVTM; CDR2 reads ANQGSEA. V was clipped by 6 bases and J by 3 bases, with 12 bases between them. The CDR3 consists of 13 residues. The chain's CDR3 is CSVETGYNQPQHF. The CDR3 DNA is TGCAGCGTGGAAACAGGGTACAATCAGCCCCAGCATTTT.

The CDR3 DNA reads TGTGCCAGCAGCCAAGGGGGTGAAGCCAAAAACATTCAGTACTTC. It codes for CASSQGGEAKNIQYF. The J gene is TRBJ2-4, the V gene TRBV4-2, with unresolved D. CDR1 LGHNA and CDR2 YNFKEQ come from the germline V gene. The CDR3 consists of 15 residues. V was clipped by 1 base and J by 0 bases, with 7 bases between them.

This clonotype was detected a few times. The chain joins TRBV6-5 to TRBJ2-5; tentatively, D is TRBD2 (6 bases). Germline CDR1 reads MNHEY; CDR2 reads SVGAGI. V dropped 6 bases and J dropped 5 bases, with 16 bases sitting between them. CDR3 length equals 14 residues. CDR3: CASSPWTTGETQYF. The CDR3 nucleotides are TGTGCCAGCAGCCCCTGGACTACCGGCGAGACCCAGTACTTC.

The rearrangement links TRBV15 to TRBJ2-7; TRBD2 matches 9 bases. The ends lost 0 bases at V and 3 bases at J; junction bases unmatched: 3. This CDR3 region has 15 residues. Germline CDR1 is LNHNV and CDR2 is YYDKDF (reference sequence). The CDR3 reads CATSRETSGHYEQYF. The CDR3 DNA is TGTGCCACCAGCAGAGAGACTAGCGGACACTACGAGCAGTACTTC.

This chain links TRBV10-3 with TRBJ1-5; no firm D call. CDR3 size: 13 residues. The germline V gene has CDR1 ENHRY and CDR2 SYGVKD. Trimming cost V 0 bases and J 7 bases, with 7 bases left between them. The DNA for the CDR3 is TGTGCCATCAGTGAGTCGGCCAACCAGCCCCAGCATTTT. Translation gives CAISESANQPQHF.

This clonotype was detected a few times. This chain connects TRBV4-1 to TRBJ1-5; possible D gene TRBD1, 6 bases. This CDR3 region has 15 residues. The germline V and J ends were trimmed by 4 bases and 3 bases, with 13 bases remaining between them. The germline CDR1 and CDR2 sequences are MGHRA and YSYEKL. CDR3 protein: CASSPLGTNNQPQHF. The CDR3 bases are TGCGCCAGCAGCCCTCTGGGGACAAACAATCAGCCCCAGCATTTT.

This clonotype came up a few times. CDR3 bases: TGCAGTGCTAGGTCCGGGACAGGGTCAAATTACGAGCAGTACTTC. The encoded protein is CSARSGTGSNYEQYF. The chain combines TRBV20-1 with TRBJ2-1; 9 bases fit TRBD1. The J call may be wrong; the DNA end is better matched by TRBJ2-7. This CDR3 comprises 15 residues. Germline CDR1 is DFQATT and CDR2 is SNEGSKA (reference sequence).

CDR3 sequence (DNA): TGTGCCAGCAGCTTTCTACAGTCCCTTTCACCCCTCCACTTT. This translates into CASSFLQSLSPLHF. This chain joins TRBV7-2 and TRBJ1-6; D unresolved. The CDR3 consists of 14 residues. V lost 3 bases and J 9 bases, leaving 12 bases between the germline ends. The germline V gene has CDR1 SGHTA and CDR2 FQGNSA.

This rearrangement joins TRBV16 to TRBJ1-2; TRBD1 matches at 8 bases. Trimming took 0 bases from V and 3 from J; bases not matched to a gene: 3. CDR1 and CDR2 (germline): KGHSY, FQNENV. The CDR3 has 15 amino acids. The CDR3 reads CASSQSPRGHYGYTF. The DNA for the CDR3 is TGTGCCAGCAGCCAATCTCCCAGGGGGCACTATGGCTACACCTTC.

This clonotype was observed a few times. The rearrangement joins TRBV3-1 to TRBJ1-2, with D unclear. Trimming took off 0 bases at V and 8 bases at J, with 22 bases between the two ends. CDR3 size: 17 residues. From germline, CDR1 is LGHDT and CDR2 YNNKEL (reference sequence). The DNA of the CDR3 is TGTGCCAGCAGCCAAGATACGGCAGGCTTAAGGATCGTAGGCTACACCTTC. Translated: CASSQDTAGLRIVGYTF.

The rearrangement links TRBV25-1 to TRBJ1-6; D is undetermined. The CDR3 runs 17 residues. Germline assignment: CDR1 MGHDK and CDR2 SYGVNS. Trimming left V 2 bases short and J 4 bases short, with 15 bases between. The CDR3 loop is CASSEGVLRGYNSPLHF. As DNA, the CDR3 is TGTGCCAGCAGTGAAGGGGTCTTGAGAGGTTATAATTCACCCCTCCACTTT.

This chain connects TRBV6-5 to TRBJ2-2; D gene unclear. The CDR3 sequence is 16 residues long. From germline, CDR1 is MNHEY and CDR2 SVGAGI. The V end lost 0 bases, the J end lost 6 bases, and 14 bases lay between the germline ends. The CDR3 loop reads CASSYSPPSYPGELFF. CDR3 nucleotides: TGTGCCAGCAGTTACTCTCCCCCATCATATCCCGGGGAGCTGTTTTTT.

This clonotype came up a few times. The chain uses TRBV5-1 and TRBJ1-1, with TRBD1 matching over 8 bases. This CDR3 spans 13 amino acids. Germline values: CDR1 SGHRS, CDR2 YFSETQ. After removal of 5 bases from V and 6 bases from J, the junction contained 6 bases not matched to a gene. The DNA for the CDR3 is TGCGCCAGCAGACGGACAGGGCGGCCTGAAGCTTTCTTT. Encoded protein: CASRRTGRPEAFF.

This clonotype was found a few times. V and J are TRBV5-1 and TRBJ2-5; possible D gene TRBD2, 6 bases. TRBJ2-1 matches the DNA end more closely, so the J call is doubtful. The CDR3 runs 12 residues. The germline CDR1 and CDR2 sequences are SGHRS and YFSETQ. The DNA of the CDR3 is TGCGCCAGCAGCGTGTCCCGGGGGGAGCAGTTCTTC. Translated, it gives CASSVSRGEQFF.

The gene calls are TRBV7-9 and TRBJ2-5, with 7 bases lining up with TRBD2. CDR3 length: 14 amino acids. The J segment lost 2 bases and the V segment lost 5 bases, leaving 5 bases of the junction unmatched. CDR1 SEHNR and CDR2 FQNEAQ come from the germline V gene (reference sequence). The CDR3 coding sequence is TGTGCCAGCAGCCATCCGGGGGGACAAGAGACCCAGTACTTC. As protein: CASSHPGGQETQYF.

V is TRBV7-9 and J is TRBJ2-1; tentative D call: TRBD2 (6 bases). The germline V and J ends were trimmed by 3 bases and 2 bases, with 17 bases remaining between them. This CDR3 contains 17 residues. Germline V gives CDR1 SEHNR, CDR2 FQNEAQ (reference sequence). DNA for the CDR3: TGTGCCAGCAGCTTCCTTCTAGCGACAGTTCCCTACAATGAGCAGTTCTTC. It yields the protein CASSFLLATVPYNEQFF.